This T cell receptor (beta chain) was retrieved from a study of blood T cell repertoires in COVID-19. In the study overall: Sample material is recorded as cDNA or gDNA derived from T cells, B-cell-depleted T cells, or PBMCs.

The authors' processing: Estimated nucleated cell counts came from reference gene primer amplification. Profiling relied on immunoSEQ multiplex PCR, and the TCRdb table lists in-frame clones only, not all of them. Clone size and V and J calls were adopted from that table, with D and trimming inferred from the DNA. The sample lists under 400,000 clones; 90% were seen once. Germline V gives CDR1 SGHVS, CDR2 FNYEAQ. This CDR3 spans 18 amino acids. V was clipped by 1 base and J by 4 bases; unmatched bases: 13. This TCR derives from a man aged 18 to 35 with active or convalescent COVID-19. The V call is TRBV7-6, the J call TRBJ2-7, with 10 positions matching TRBD2. What was sequenced was peripheral blood. The CDR3 sequence: CASSLESSGGAFLYEQYF. The CDR3, as DNA: TGTGCCAGCAGCTTAGAGTCGAGCGGGGGGGCCTTCCTTTACGAGCAGTACTTC.